Each of the 2 T cell receptor beta chains below was sequenced from the same sample in a study of blood T cells in healthy people across ages. Primers used in a second PCR of about 7 to 12 cycles were a sample-barcoded 5' primer and a J-beta primer mix. TCRdb re-derived calls from the 5' RACE reads in MiXCR, one entry per CDR3 protein. Among some 930,000 distinct CDR3 sequences listed, 25% to 35% were seen once. These sequences were also reported in another study, on T cells of mothers and their children.

Sequencing was carried out using blood. These receptors all stem from a woman in her thirties or forties in good health.

This clonotype was seen a few times. The chain is built from TRBV20-1 and TRBJ1-1; D is perhaps TRBD1 (6 bases). CDR1 is DFQATT, CDR2 SNEGSKA, per germline (reference sequence). Deletions cut 0 bases from V and 9 bases from J, with 14 bases between. This CDR3 region has 13 residues. The CDR3 DNA reads TGCAGTGCTAGAGATCGGACGGGGACAAAAGCTTTCTTT. The encoded protein is CSARDRTGTKAFF.

This clonotype was picked up many times. In DNA form, the CDR3 reads TGTGCCAGCAGCTTATATCAGGGAAGCTACGAGCAGTACTTC. Translated: CASSLYQGSYEQYF. The chain carries TRBV7-8 and TRBJ2-7, with D perhaps TRBD1 (5 bases). Deletions cut 2 bases from V and 3 bases from J, with 11 bases between. This CDR3 has 14 amino acids. The germline V gene has CDR1 SGHVS and CDR2 FQNEAQ.